A single TCR beta chain is shown here with its context. What antigen it recognizes has not been identified. A much larger clone differs from this one at a single base, so this may be a read error. The CDR3 does not end in the conserved phenylalanine or tryptophan, so this is likely a read error. Per the germline V gene, SGHAT is the CDR1 and FQNNGV is the CDR2. V has 4 bases trimmed and J has 8 bases trimmed; junction bases matching no gene number 4. The CDR3 adds up to 15 amino acids, both ends counted. Kept here is only the CDR3 DNA, which spans 45 bases and is read in frame from base 1. The method was PCR. The sequencer was an Illumina HiSeq 2500. TCR library preparation used molecular barcoding, with unique molecular identifiers applied to normalize quantification of the TCRbeta repertoire. Through fastp at Q25 and MiXCR, TCRdb rebuilt clones from the public reads, retaining in-frame beta chains. Entries are consolidated by CDR3 protein sequence, retaining the most common genes and DNA. This sample holds some 26,000 distinct CDR3 sequences; roughly 19% were observed only once. The ten largest make up about a third of the sample.

The data are from a study of T-cell reconstitution after alpha-beta-depleted transplantation in children (dated by TCRdb to about 2016). For the wider study: Using TCR repertoire profiling, the study quantitatively followed how T-cell immune reconstitution unfolded in children after TCRalphabeta/CD19-depleted allogeneic hematopoietic cell transplantation. What the study reported, not specific to this receptor: About two months after transplant, the apparently early recovery of alphabetaT-cell counts reportedly depended on just several hundred clones that had expanded rapidly and came from non-depleted graft cells. Hyperexpanded clone frequencies declined over subsequent months; after one year, T-cell counts and TCRbeta diversity were mostly attributed to newly produced T cells. In some patients, the high TCRbeta diversity seen at day 60 was put down to recipient T cells and intrathymic progenitors that had survived conditioning.

In light of the paper, this sample's time point label describes: day 60 (about 2 months) after transplantation. The sample's treatment or condition, from its label and the paper: allogeneic hematopoietic cell transplantation with graft depleted of TCRalphabeta T cells and CD19 B cells. The children who served as transplant recipients had been given grafts of TCRalphabeta/CD19-depleted allogeneic hematopoietic cells. The sequences come from PBMCs, mostly from graft donor cells, collected 60 days after TCRalphabeta/CD19-depleted stem cell transplant. The chain is encoded by TRBV11-2 joined to TRBJ2-1; 14 central bases correspond to TRBD2. The sequence came from a male patient between 2 and 10 years old who had a stem cell transplant for acute lymphoblastic leukemia, so the T cells may come from the graft donor. The encoded CDR3 is CASSSGLAGVHEQFY. The DNA sequence is as follows: TGTGCCAGCAGCTCGGGACTAGCGGGAGTCCATGAGCAGTTCTAC.